The present T cell receptor beta chain was sequenced within a study of shared clonotypes between healthy human individuals. Germline values: CDR1 MDHEN, CDR2 SYDVKM. CDR3 size: 15 residues. The V end was cut by 3 bases, the J end by 2 bases, with 12 bases between. Whole-study findings and limits: With several donors compared, approximately 5% of naive CD4 clonotypes were shared. What limited the represented genetic and exposure-history diversity was the small number of donors. The study sampled only blood, and tissue repertoires likely differ.

As concerns this clone: Its antigen is as yet unknown.

Per the authors' pipeline: Filtering differed since immunoSEQ provided only junctions, with no quality scores. Repertoires were generated with immunoSEQ multiplex PCR, while TCRdb's copy carries only in-frame clones and drops some. The V and J calls and clone size were taken over from that table, and D and trimming were inferred from the DNA. This table has some 1.1 million clones, 60% to 80% appearing once. The sequenced sample was memory CD4+ T cells from PBMCs. As to subset: CD45RA-negative fraction. The chain carries TRBV28 and TRBJ2-3, with D possibly being TRBD1 or TRBD2 (5 bases each). This receptor was identified in a man aged 18-30 years in good health. Some clones in this sample may be carry-over from other donors' samples. CDR3 nucleotides: TGTGCCAGCAGTTTGGGACCTAAATTCACAGATACGCAGTATTTT. Its translation is CASSLGPKFTDTQYF.